The 9 T cell receptor beta chains below come from one sample, sequenced in a study of response to subunit inactivated influenza vaccine. A single record per CDR3 protein comes from TCRdb applying MiXCR to the RT-PCR reads. The table shows hundreds of thousands of distinct CDR3 sequences, with about 11% occurring only once. These same records also appear under a second study, on T cells expressing NK-cell markers. From that paper: In generating TCR beta cDNA, 5'RACE template switching with UMIs was used.

Sample: PBMCs from blood, taken on the day of vaccination. These receptor sequences come from a man in his fifties or sixties who received an inactivated influenza vaccine.

The chain recombines TRBV7-8 with TRBJ2-7; D gene unclear. V shed 1 base and J shed 2 bases, with 9 bases lying between them. From germline, CDR1 is SGHVS and CDR2 FQNEAQ. The CDR3 loop spans 14 amino acids. CDR3 nucleotides: TGTGCCAGCAGCTTAGGGGTCCGCACCTACGAGCAGTACTTC. Its protein is CASSLGVRTYEQYF.

The V call is TRBV20-1, the J call TRBJ2-7; TRBD1 aligns across 7 bases. The CDR3 loop spans 14 amino acids. J gave up 0 bases and V 6 bases, and 8 bases lay outside the gene matches. CDR1 and CDR2 (germline): DFQATT, SNEGSKA (reference sequence). The CDR3: CSAPPGQSSYEQYF. The DNA of the CDR3 is TGCAGTGCGCCACCGGGACAGAGCTCCTACGAGCAGTACTTC.

This clonotype occurred a few times. This chain joins TRBV5-4 and TRBJ1-1, with D perhaps TRBD1 (5 bases). CDR1 SGHNT and CDR2 YYREEE come from the germline V gene (reference sequence). Deletions cut 0 bases from V and 4 bases from J, with 10 bases between. This CDR3 contains 14 residues. The CDR3 spells CASSLAPGSTEAFF. CDR3 sequence (DNA): TGTGCCAGCAGCTTGGCGCCAGGGTCCACTGAAGCTTTCTTT.

This clonotype showed up just a few times. The J gene is TRBJ2-7, the V gene TRBV20-1, with 11 bases fitting TRBD2. J gave up 0 bases and V 1 base, and 2 bases lay outside the gene matches. The CDR3 consists of 15 residues. Looked up from germline, CDR1 is DFQATT and CDR2 is SNEGSKA (reference sequence). The CDR3 nucleotides are TGCAGTGCTAGAGGACTAGCGGGGTACTCCTACGAGCAGTACTTC. The encoded protein is CSARGLAGYSYEQYF.

The J gene is TRBJ2-7, the V gene TRBV6-1, with D perhaps matching TRBD2 (6 bases). This CDR3 is built from 13 residues. Trimming took 8 bases from V and 2 from J, leaving 13 bases between them. The germline CDR1 and CDR2 sequences are MNHNS and SASEGT. CDR3 sequence: CASYAGPTYEQYF. The CDR3 DNA reads TGTGCCAGCTACGCGGGACCGACCTACGAGCAGTACTTC.

This clonotype was observed many times. This chain connects TRBV24-1 to TRBJ2-7, with 8 bases fitting TRBD1. The CDR3 sequence is 15 residues long. V gave up 6 bases and J gave up 0 bases; unmatched junction bases: 6. Looked up from germline, CDR1 is KGHDR and CDR2 is SFDVKD. CDR3 residues: CATSTGTGNSYEQYF. The CDR3 DNA sequence: TGTGCCACCAGTACTGGGACAGGAAACTCCTACGAGCAGTACTTC.

This rearrangement joins TRBV12-3 or TRBV12-4 to TRBJ1-1, with 8 bases fitting TRBD1. This CDR3 is 14 amino acids long. V lost 5 bases, J lost 4 bases, and 6 bases stayed unmatched. The CDR3 region is CASSPRGPGTEAFF. As DNA, the CDR3 is TGTGCCAGCAGTCCCAGGGGGCCGGGCACTGAAGCTTTCTTT.

On this clonotype itself: A much bigger clone sits one base away, suggesting this may be a read error. This chain connects TRBV27 to TRBJ2-7; 8 bases align to TRBD1. CDR1 and CDR2 from the germline V gene are MNHEY and SMNVEV (reference sequence). This CDR3 is 15 amino acids long. As DNA, the CDR3 is TGTGTCAGCAGTTTATCGAGTCAGGGGGCTTACGAGCAGTACTTC. Residues: CVSSLSSQGAYEQYF.

This clonotype turned up a few times. V and J are TRBV5-1 and TRBJ2-7; TRBD1 matches at 9 bases. V trimming: 4 bases; J trimming: 5 bases; junction bases outside the gene matches: 16. CDR1 SGHRS and CDR2 YFSETQ come from the germline V gene. This CDR3 contains 17 residues. The CDR3 protein is CASSPSPPGQGYHEQYF. The CDR3 DNA is TGCGCCAGCAGCCCATCGCCTCCGGGACAGGGTTACCACGAGCAGTACTTC.